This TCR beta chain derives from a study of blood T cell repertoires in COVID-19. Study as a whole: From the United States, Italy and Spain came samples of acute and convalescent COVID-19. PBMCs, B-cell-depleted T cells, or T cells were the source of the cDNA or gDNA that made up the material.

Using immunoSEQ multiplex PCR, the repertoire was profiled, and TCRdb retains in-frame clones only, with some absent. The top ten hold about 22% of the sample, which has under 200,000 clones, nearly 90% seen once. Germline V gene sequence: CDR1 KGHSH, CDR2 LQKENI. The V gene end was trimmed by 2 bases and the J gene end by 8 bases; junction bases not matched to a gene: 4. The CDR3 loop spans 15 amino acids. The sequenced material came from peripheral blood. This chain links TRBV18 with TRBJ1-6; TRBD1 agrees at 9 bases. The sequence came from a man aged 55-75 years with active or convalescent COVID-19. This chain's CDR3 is CASSPTGGIHSPLHF. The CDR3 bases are TGTGCCAGCTCACCAACAGGGGGCATCCATTCACCCCTCCACTTT.